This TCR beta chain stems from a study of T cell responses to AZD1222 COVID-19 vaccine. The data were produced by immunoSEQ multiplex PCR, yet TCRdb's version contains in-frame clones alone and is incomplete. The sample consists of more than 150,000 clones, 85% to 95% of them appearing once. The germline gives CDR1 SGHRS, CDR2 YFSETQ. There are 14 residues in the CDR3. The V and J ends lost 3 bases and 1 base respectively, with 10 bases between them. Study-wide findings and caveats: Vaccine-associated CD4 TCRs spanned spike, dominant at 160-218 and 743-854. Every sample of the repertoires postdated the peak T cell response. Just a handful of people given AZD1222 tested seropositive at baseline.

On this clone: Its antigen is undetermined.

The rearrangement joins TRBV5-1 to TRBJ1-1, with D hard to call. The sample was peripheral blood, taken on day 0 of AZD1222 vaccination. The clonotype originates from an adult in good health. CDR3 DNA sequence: TGCGCCAGCAGCTCAATATATCAGAACACTGAAGCTTTCTTT. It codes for CASSSIYQNTEAFF. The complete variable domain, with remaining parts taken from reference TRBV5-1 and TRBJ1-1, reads KAGVTQTPRYLIKTRGQQVTLSCSPISGHRSVSWYQQTPGQGLQFLFEYFSETQRNKGNFPGRFSGRQFSNSRSEMNVSTLELGDSALYLCASSSIYQNTEAFFGQGTRLTVV.